A selection of T cell receptor beta chains follows, all from one sample in a study of cytomegalovirus exposure and HLA in healthy donors. The method was immunoSEQ multiplex PCR; TCRdb's version includes in-frame clones alone and lacks a portion of them. Of around 200,000 clones in the sample, about 83% were seen once. Sequenced material: PBMCs. The receptors come from a woman aged 45-60 years in good health and CMV-seropositive. CDR3s include the opening cysteine and the closing phenylalanine or tryptophan. Each record gives: D gene, V gene, CDR3 protein. A D gene is named only where the DNA matches it firmly.

- | TRBV18 | CASSIGQPNTGELFF
TRBD1 | TRBV6-5 | CASRGRDRDNSPLHF
- | TRBV29-1 | CSVTAGGSSYEQYF
- | TRBV30 | CAWSAYPGHSVTEKLFF
- | TRBV4-1 | CASSQEDGEFYEQYF
TRBD1 | TRBV27 | CASSWDRAVNEQFF
TRBD1 | TRBV5-6 | CASSYQGAAEAFF
- | TRBV2 | CASSAQRAWYNEQFF
TRBD1 | TRBV15 | CATSRDRGPDTIYF
TRBD1 | TRBV11-2 | CASSLTSGGAHTEAFF
TRBD1 | TRBV19 | CASSPGTANYGYTF
TRBD1 | TRBV19 | CASSSSGGRMNTEAFF
- | TRBV4-2 | CASSQDRPGWGGTF
- | TRBV5-1 | CASSPSTVANYGYTF
TRBD2 | TRBV5-1 | CASRTLAASTDTQYF
TRBD1 | TRBV2 | CASTGQGLSNQPQHF
- | TRBV6-5 | CASSYPRQGGYEQYF
TRBD1 | TRBV18 | CASSPITGGWEQYF
TRBD1 | TRBV27 | CASSSDREATEAFF
- | TRBV11-3 | CASSLVNQGGYTF
- | TRBV6-6 | CASSRQSRNQPQHF
- | TRBV10-3 | CAISGPGVIYGYTF
TRBD1 | TRBV15 | CATSRGQGAYEQYF
- | TRBV4-3 | CASSQTTSSYNEQFF
TRBD1 | TRBV28 | CASLGQSYNQPQHF
TRBD1 | TRBV28 | CASSTRQGKRNVNTEAFF
- | TRBV27 | CASSFRTVSSYEQYF
- | TRBV15 | CATSRERVRWRAQPQHF
TRBD1 | TRBV15 | CATSGQGGNYGYTF
TRBD1 | TRBV5-1 | CASSLEGQGVYGYTF
- | TRBV21-1 | CASRFPAGLQGDKTSGVPTGELFF
- | TRBV2 | CASSEVGGSNYGYTF
- | TRBV30 | CAWSGRGGLSSYNEQFF
- | TRBV7-3 | CASSSLQGSGANVLTF
TRBD2 | TRBV19 | CASSISGGSYNEQFF
- | TRBV7-3 | CASSLSAGFTEQYF
- | TRBV6-1 | CASSEREVHQPQHF
- | TRBV6-1 | CASSVEGLMSEAFF
TRBD2 | TRBV7-6 | CASSPTAGGPREQFF
TRBD2 | TRBV7-9 | CASSSSSGGFTYEQYF
TRBD2 | TRBV5-6 | CASTEGTGTSGNEQFF
TRBD1 | TRBV6-6 | CATQQGGNQPQHF